The text below deals with one T cell receptor (beta chain). Original methodology: Counts of nucleated cells, estimated from reference gene primer amplification, were obtained. Sequenced by immunoSEQ multiplex PCR; TCRdb stores in-frame clones only, minus some. V and J calls and clone size come straight from that table; D and trimming were deduced from the DNA. The top ten clones hold less than 7% of a sample with 43,000 or so clones, around four fifths of them seen once. The sample belongs to a study of blood T cell repertoires in COVID-19. Study in general: Samples of COVID-19 (acute and convalescent) were obtained from the United States, Italy and Spain. The cDNA or gDNA used as material had been derived from T cells, B-cell-depleted T cells, or PBMCs.

This CDR3 region has 17 residues. Germline lookup yields CDR1 SEHNR and CDR2 FQNEAQ (reference sequence). The trim removed 6 bases at V and 0 bases at J, leaving 9 bases unmatched. The sequenced sample consisted of peripheral blood. This clonotype originated in a woman older than 75 with acute or convalescent COVID-19. The rearrangement joins TRBV7-9 to TRBJ2-5; 11 bases map to TRBD1. The CDR3 reads CASRPNPGQGDQETQYF. In nucleotides, the CDR3 is TGTGCCAGCAGGCCTAACCCGGGACAGGGGGACCAAGAGACCCAGTACTTC. Filled out from reference TRBV7-9 and TRBJ2-5, the complete variable domain reads DTGVSQNPRHKITKRGQNVTFRCDPISEHNRLYWYRQTLGQGPEFLTYFQNEAQLEKSRLLSDRFSAERPKGSFSTLEIQRTEQGDSAMYLCASRPNPGQGDQETQYFGPGTRLLVL.